The 7 T cell receptor beta chains below were found in one sample sequenced in a study of blood T cell repertoires in COVID-19. Profiled with immunoSEQ multiplex PCR; TCRdb holds only in-frame clones, not every one. The sample yields a few hundred thousand clones, approximately 80% seen once. Sequences were obtained from peripheral blood. The receptors derive from a man aged 25 to 40 who had recovered from COVID-19.

The rearrangement links TRBV5-1 to TRBJ1-1, with 8 bases identical to TRBD1. V lost 7 bases to trimming and J lost 4 bases; unmatched junction nucleotides: 9. The CDR3 has 14 residues. Germline V gene data show CDR1 as SGHRS and CDR2 as YFSETQ. In nucleotides, the CDR3 is TGCGCCAGCCGTCAGGGGGCGGAGGCCACTGAAGCTTTCTTT. This translates into CASRQGAEATEAFF.

The V and J genes are TRBV10-3 and TRBJ1-6; TRBD1 agrees at 11 bases. V gave up 0 bases and J gave up 10 bases; unmatched junction bases: 8. From germline, CDR1 is ENHRY and CDR2 SYGVKD. This CDR3 spans 17 amino acids. CDR3 protein: CAISESGQGALWSPLHF. The DNA for the CDR3 is TGTGCCATCAGTGAGTCCGGACAGGGGGCTTTATGGTCACCCCTCCACTTT.

The chain carries TRBV5-1 and TRBJ2-5; 7 positions agree with TRBD2. The germline V gene has CDR1 SGHRS and CDR2 YFSETQ. CDR3 length: 14 amino acids. V shed 4 bases, J shed 5 bases, and the junction held 8 bases outside the gene matches. CDR3 sequence reads: CASSDGLVVETQYF. DNA for the CDR3: TGCGCCAGCAGCGACGGACTAGTCGTGGAGACCCAGTACTTC. The full variable domain, its missing parts supplied by reference TRBV5-1 and TRBJ2-5, is KAGVTQTPRYLIKTRGQQVTLSCSPISGHRSVSWYQQTPGQGLQFLFEYFSETQRNKGNFPGRFSGRQFSNSRSEMNVSTLELGDSALYLCASSDGLVVETQYFGPGTRLLVL.

The chain joins TRBV20-1 to TRBJ1-4; D unresolved. Trimming shortened V by 6 bases and J by 4 bases, and 6 bases separated the two germline ends. The germline V gene encodes CDR1 DFQATT and CDR2 SNEGSKA (reference sequence). This CDR3 spans 11 amino acids. The chain's CDR3 is CSAPLNEKLFF. The CDR3 DNA is TGCAGTGCCCCTCTTAATGAAAAACTGTTTTTT.

The chain recombines TRBV6-1 with TRBJ1-5; weak D call: TRBD1 (6 bases). The CDR3 sequence is 15 residues long. Germline loops: CDR1 MNHNS, CDR2 SASEGT. V lost 0 bases, J lost 7 bases, and 13 bases lay in between. This chain's CDR3 is CASSEAPGAGQPQHF. The CDR3 bases are TGTGCCAGCAGTGAAGCGCCAGGGGCAGGGCAGCCCCAGCATTTT.

V usage is TRBV18 and J usage is TRBJ1-4, with D possibly matching TRBD1 (6 bases). Trimming stripped 3 bases from V and 8 bases from J, with 16 bases between. The CDR3 is 15 residues long. Germline V CDR1 and CDR2: KGHSH, LQKENI. The CDR3 is CASSPAGRGEEKLFF. CDR3 sequence (DNA): TGTGCCAGCTCACCGGCGGGCAGGGGCGAAGAAAAACTGTTTTTT. The variable domain in full, completed from reference TRBV18 and TRBJ1-4, reads NAGVMQNPRHLVRRRGQEARLRCSPMKGHSHVYWYRQLPEEGLKFMVYLQKENIIDESGMPKERFSAEFPKEGPSILRIQQVVRGDSAAYFCASSPAGRGEEKLFFGSGTQLSVL.

This sequence joins TRBV3-1 (or the pseudogene TRBV3-2) and TRBJ2-7, with 12 bases lining up with TRBD2. With V trimmed by 4 bases and J by 3 bases, 4 bases remained unmatched. Germline V gene data show CDR1 as LGHDT and CDR2 as YNNKEL (reference sequence). The CDR3 length is 15 residues. The CDR3 sequence is CASSRTSGGIYEQYV. CDR3 nucleotide sequence: TGTGCCAGCAGCCGAACTAGCGGGGGGATCTACGAGCAGTACGTC.